These T cell receptor beta chains were read from a single sample in a study of regulatory T cells in long-lasting Graves disease. MiXCR was run by TCRdb on the multiplex PCR reads, yielding one entry per CDR3 protein. The table lists some 370,000 distinct CDR3 sequences, around 21% of them singletons, with about a fifth in the top ten. Sequenced here: peripheral blood mononuclear cells (PBMCs), sampled when the disease was refractory, from a patient treated with antithyroid drugs. The receptors originated from a female donor with Graves disease. Each CDR3 is given with its conserved first and last residue. Each record gives: CDR3 protein, J gene, V gene.

cdr3_aa: CSARVGTSSYEQYF; j_call: TRBJ2-7; v_call: TRBV20-1
cdr3_aa: CASSSPGGKNTEAFF; j_call: TRBJ1-1; v_call: TRBV5-1
cdr3_aa: CASSIGLAGLETQYF; j_call: TRBJ2-5; v_call: TRBV19
cdr3_aa: CASSSPDRAIYGYTF; j_call: TRBJ1-2; v_call: TRBV6-5
cdr3_aa: CASSSRPTSLVLFF; j_call: TRBJ2-2; v_call: TRBV19
cdr3_aa: CAWRGTGEDRPQHF; j_call: TRBJ1-5; v_call: TRBV30
cdr3_aa: CASSLGLDEQYF; j_call: TRBJ2-7; v_call: TRBV12-3/TRBV12-4
cdr3_aa: CAISEVGRWEQYF; j_call: TRBJ2-7; v_call: TRBV10-3
cdr3_aa: CASSWRQGGTGELFF; j_call: TRBJ2-2; v_call: TRBV6-5
cdr3_aa: CASSEEGTPPYNEQFF; j_call: TRBJ2-1; v_call: TRBV2
cdr3_aa: CASSGAPKTSYEQYF; j_call: TRBJ2-7; v_call: TRBV18
cdr3_aa: CASSGPNTGELFF; j_call: TRBJ2-2; v_call: TRBV6-1
cdr3_aa: CASSPAEGYGYTF; j_call: TRBJ1-2; v_call: TRBV18
cdr3_aa: CASTPGTGGNGYTF; j_call: TRBJ1-2; v_call: TRBV6-2/TRBV6-3
cdr3_aa: CSVDAGKGTGSGYTF; j_call: TRBJ1-2; v_call: TRBV29-1
cdr3_aa: CAISDLVETPLHF; j_call: TRBJ1-6; v_call: TRBV10-3
cdr3_aa: CASGLRLAGGLNEQFF; j_call: TRBJ2-1; v_call: TRBV12-5
cdr3_aa: CASSSFVGGLSYEQYF; j_call: TRBJ2-7; v_call: TRBV6-2/TRBV6-3
cdr3_aa: CASSINRGRHSPLHF; j_call: TRBJ1-6; v_call: TRBV12-3/TRBV12-4
cdr3_aa: CASSLWTGAGETQYF; j_call: TRBJ2-5; v_call: TRBV7-9
cdr3_aa: CASSRQGRTEAFF; j_call: TRBJ1-1; v_call: TRBV3-1
cdr3_aa: CASSYGTGGNQPQHF; j_call: TRBJ1-5; v_call: TRBV6-5
cdr3_aa: CASSMRSGAFTGELFF; j_call: TRBJ2-2; v_call: TRBV19
cdr3_aa: CASSLEGVAGEKLFF; j_call: TRBJ1-4; v_call: TRBV11-2
cdr3_aa: CASSYTLAGGTDTQYF; j_call: TRBJ2-3; v_call: TRBV11-2
cdr3_aa: CASSPSGNHNEQFF; j_call: TRBJ2-1; v_call: TRBV28
cdr3_aa: CASRGTARETQYF; j_call: TRBJ2-5; v_call: TRBV12-3/TRBV12-4
cdr3_aa: CASSFGGHNEQFF; j_call: TRBJ2-1; v_call: TRBV12-3/TRBV12-4
cdr3_aa: CASSQDVARTFGANVLTF; j_call: TRBJ2-6; v_call: TRBV4-3
cdr3_aa: CASSLSGDHQPQHF; j_call: TRBJ1-5; v_call: TRBV28
cdr3_aa: CASSYGTSVPGELFF; j_call: TRBJ2-2; v_call: TRBV5-6
cdr3_aa: CASSPPRGAEDTEAFF; j_call: TRBJ1-1; v_call: TRBV28
cdr3_aa: CASTRGLAGTGELFF; j_call: TRBJ2-2; v_call: TRBV19
cdr3_aa: CASSSNSANNEQFF; j_call: TRBJ2-1; v_call: TRBV4-1
cdr3_aa: CASSFLRDALREGNQPQHF; j_call: TRBJ1-5; v_call: TRBV5-1
cdr3_aa: CASSPQGASYGQYF; j_call: TRBJ2-7; v_call: TRBV5-1
cdr3_aa: CASSLERVAYNEQFF; j_call: TRBJ2-1; v_call: TRBV5-6
cdr3_aa: CASSRTAGSYEQYF; j_call: TRBJ2-7; v_call: TRBV7-9
cdr3_aa: CASSLGQGRVETQYF; j_call: TRBJ2-5; v_call: TRBV7-6
cdr3_aa: CSVGLAGYEQYF; j_call: TRBJ2-7; v_call: TRBV29-1
cdr3_aa: CSSRPGGALGVEKLFF; j_call: TRBJ1-4; v_call: TRBV20-1
cdr3_aa: CATSRDARNTEAFF; j_call: TRBJ1-1; v_call: TRBV15
cdr3_aa: CASSPGTIPRGELFF; j_call: TRBJ1-4; v_call: TRBV7-2